The next 11 T cell receptor beta chains were all read from a single sample in a study of T cell responses to AZD1222 COVID-19 vaccine. Sequenced by immunoSEQ multiplex PCR; TCRdb stores in-frame clones only, minus some. The top ten clones hold approximately 3.5% of a sample with 110,000 or so clones, 88% of them seen once. The sample here was peripheral blood, taken 28 days after the second AZD1222 dose. The source is an adult who received the AZD1222 COVID-19 vaccine.

The chain employs TRBV7-9 and TRBJ2-3; 9 bases align to TRBD2. Unmatched junction bases numbered 10, after V lost 5 bases and J lost 4 bases. This CDR3 has 16 residues. Looked up from germline, CDR1 is SEHNR and CDR2 is FQNEAQ (reference sequence). CDR3 in DNA: TGTGCCAGCAGCCTACCAATAGCGGGGGAGGCAGATACGCAGTATTTT. It codes for CASSLPIAGEADTQYF.

The gene calls are TRBV7-9 and TRBJ1-2; D is undetermined. Germline CDR1 reads SEHNR; CDR2 reads FQNEAQ (reference sequence). The CDR3 runs 13 residues. V was clipped by 0 bases and J by 5 bases, with 7 bases between them. Here the CDR3 DNA reads TGTGCCAGCAGCTTAGCGCGCCAGTATGGCTACACCTTC. This translates into CASSLARQYGYTF.

The chain recombines TRBV19 with TRBJ2-1; 15 bases are shared with TRBD2. CDR1 and CDR2 from the germline V gene are LNHDA and SQIVND (reference sequence). Losses at the gene ends were 7 bases for V and 15 bases for J; bases not matched to a gene: 7. This CDR3 is 13 amino acids long. In DNA, the CDR3 is TGTGCCAGTACCGAAGGACTAGCGGGAGGGATGTTCTTC. It specifies CASTEGLAGGMFF.

This sequence joins TRBV27 and TRBJ1-5; no reliable D call. Trimming stripped 6 bases from V and 1 base from J, with 10 bases between. CDR3 length: 14 residues. Germline V gene data show CDR1 as MNHEY and CDR2 as SMNVEV (reference sequence). The CDR3 spells CASRIGISNQPQHF. The CDR3 DNA reads TGTGCCAGCAGAATAGGGATCAGCAATCAGCCCCAGCATTTT.

This chain joins TRBV27 and TRBJ2-1; 11 bases fit TRBD2. Germline CDR1 is MNHEY and CDR2 is SMNVEV (reference sequence). The CDR3 totals 14 residues. V shed 2 bases, J shed 7 bases, and the junction held 1 base outside the gene matches. In DNA, the CDR3 is TGTGCCAGCAGTTTAATAGCGGGGGGGAATGAGCAGTTCTTC. Encoded protein: CASSLIAGGNEQFF.

The rearrangement uses TRBV3-1 (or the pseudogene TRBV3-2) and TRBJ1-1; no clear D gene. Trimming took 3 bases from V and 0 from J, leaving 23 bases between them. CDR1 and CDR2 from the germline V gene are LGHDT and YNNKEL (reference sequence). The CDR3 loop spans 19 amino acids. CDR3 nucleotide sequence: TGTGCCAGCAGCCAGGATCGCACCCGGCTCCCGACCATGAACACTGAAGCTTTCTTT. The encoded protein is CASSQDRTRLPTMNTEAFF.

The chain has TRBV7-9 and TRBJ2-1; D possibly corresponds to TRBD2 (6 bases). CDR3 length: 16 amino acids. Trimming cost V 5 bases and J 5 bases, with 19 bases left between them. The germline V gene has CDR1 SEHNR and CDR2 FQNEAQ (reference sequence). CDR3 in amino acids: CASSPPLSGVDNEQFF. The CDR3 DNA sequence: TGTGCCAGCAGCCCACCCCTATCGGGAGTAGACAATGAGCAGTTCTTC.

In this sample, this clone turned up once. The chain uses TRBV3-1 (or the pseudogene TRBV3-2) and TRBJ1-2, with a possible D match to TRBD1 (5 bases). Germline V gene data show CDR1 as LGHDT and CDR2 as YNNKEL (reference sequence). The CDR3 sequence is 13 residues long. V was trimmed by 3 bases and J by 8 bases, leaving 13 bases between them. Written as DNA, the CDR3 is TGTGCCAGCAGCCAGGACACCCGAAGGGGCTACACCTTC. This sequence encodes CASSQDTRRGYTF.

The chain recombines TRBV11-3 with TRBJ2-1, with D possibly TRBD2 on 7 matching bases. The V end was cut by 4 bases, the J end by 7 bases, with 20 bases between. The CDR3 extends over 16 amino acids. Per germline, CDR1 SGHNT and CDR2 YENEEA. This CDR3 is CASSSQGGGRGNEQFF. The CDR3 coding sequence is TGTGCCAGCAGCTCACAGGGAGGCGGGAGAGGTAATGAGCAGTTCTTC.

This clone was seen just once. J is TRBJ2-5 and V is TRBV6-5; D is unclear. The CDR3 is made up of 12 amino acids. CDR1 MNHEY and CDR2 SVGAGI come from the germline V gene. The V end lost 4 bases, the J end lost 9 bases, and 12 bases lay between the germline ends. The CDR3 reads CASSSPGQPQYF. For the CDR3, the DNA is TGTGCCAGCAGTTCCCCCGGCCAGCCCCAGTACTTC.

In DNA, the CDR3 is TGCGCCAGCAGCTTTACAGGGACCCCCTACGAGCAGTACTTC. It codes for CASSFTGTPYEQYF. V and J are TRBV5-1 and TRBJ2-7, with D perhaps TRBD1 (6 bases). V lost 2 bases to trimming and J lost 2 bases, with 11 bases between them. Germline CDR1 reads SGHRS; CDR2 reads YFSETQ. The CDR3 has 14 residues. Looking up the rest from reference TRBV5-1 and TRBJ2-7 gives the full variable domain: KAGVTQTPRYLIKTRGQQVTLSCSPISGHRSVSWYQQTPGQGLQFLFEYFSETQRNKGNFPGRFSGRQFSNSRSEMNVSTLELGDSALYLCASSFTGTPYEQYFGPGTRLTVT.